This T cell receptor (beta chain) emerged from a study of control samples from healthy donors and cancer patients. Profiled with immunoSEQ multiplex PCR; TCRdb holds only in-frame clones, not every one. In the table there are 70,000 to 80,000 clones, over 85% of which are singletons. V was shortened by 5 bases and J by 5 bases, with 17 bases between the two germline ends. The germline CDR1 and CDR2 sequences are SGHNT and YENEEA. The CDR3 runs to 15 residues. The chain has TRBV11-3 and TRBJ2-3; D perhaps matches TRBD2 (5 bases). Specimen: PBMCs. The sequence was collected from an older woman with head and neck cancer. CDR3: CASSTEGKEGDTQYF. The CDR3 nucleotides read TGTGCCAGCAGCACAGAAGGGAAAGAGGGAGATACGCAGTATTTT.